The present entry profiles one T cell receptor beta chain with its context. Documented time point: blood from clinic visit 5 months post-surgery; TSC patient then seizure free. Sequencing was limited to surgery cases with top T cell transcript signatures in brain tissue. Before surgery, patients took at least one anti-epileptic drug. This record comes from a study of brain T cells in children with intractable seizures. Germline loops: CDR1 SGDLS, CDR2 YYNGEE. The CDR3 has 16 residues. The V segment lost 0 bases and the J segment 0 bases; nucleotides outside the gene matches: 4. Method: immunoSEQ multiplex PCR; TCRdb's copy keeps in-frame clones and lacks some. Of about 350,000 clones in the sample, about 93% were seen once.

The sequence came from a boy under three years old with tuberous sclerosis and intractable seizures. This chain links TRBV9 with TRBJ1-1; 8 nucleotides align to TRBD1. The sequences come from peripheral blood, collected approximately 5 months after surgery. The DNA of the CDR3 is TGTGCCAGCAGCGTAGGGGACAGGATCATGAACACTGAAGCTTTCTTT. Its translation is CASSVGDRIMNTEAFF.